Below, 12 T cell receptor beta chains from the same sample are listed, as sequenced in a study of T cells after yellow fever vaccination. MiXCR, applied by TCRdb to the 5' RACE reads, yields one record per CDR3 protein. The table has 620,000 or so distinct CDR3 sequences, around 16% seen once. The material sequenced was PBMCs, taken about 5 days after the first yellow fever vaccination. The source is a man between 18 and 35 years old who received the YFV17D yellow fever vaccine.

The V and J genes are TRBV7-9 and TRBJ2-3; D gene uncertain. CDR3 length: 14 amino acids. Between the trimmed V and J ends, which lost 2 bases and 3 bases, there was a span of 9 bases. The V gene's germline CDR1 is SEHNR and CDR2 FQNEAQ (reference sequence). CDR3 in DNA: TGTGCCAGCAGCTTAAGTCAGGAGACAGATACGCAGTATTTT. It encodes CASSLSQETDTQYF.

The chain employs TRBV6-2 or TRBV6-3 and TRBJ2-7; perhaps TRBD1 as D (5 bases). In germline, CDR1 is MNHEY, CDR2 SVGEGT. The CDR3 is 15 residues long. Trimming removed 8 bases at V and 0 bases at J, with 17 bases between. The chain's CDR3 is CASLGSGNSSYEQYF. The CDR3 coding sequence is TGTGCCAGCTTGGGCTCAGGGAACAGCTCCTACGAGCAGTACTTC.

This sequence joins TRBV4-1 and TRBJ2-7, with D perhaps matching TRBD1 or TRBD2 (5 bases each). The CDR3 length is 13 residues. Germline V CDR1 and CDR2: MGHRA, YSYEKL. The V gene lost 5 bases and the J gene lost 6 bases, with 14 bases spanning the gap. CDR3 protein: CASSLGWGTEQYV. The DNA of the CDR3 is TGCGCCAGCAGCTTGGGGTGGGGGACCGAGCAGTACGTC.

This clonotype was seen a few times. This rearrangement joins TRBV7-2 to TRBJ1-3, with D hard to call. V dropped 3 bases and J dropped 4 bases, with 19 bases sitting between them. Germline lookup yields CDR1 SGHTA and CDR2 FQGNSA. This CDR3 has 17 residues. CDR3 DNA: TGTGCCAGCAGCTTCGCAGAGACCCGTCTAGAAGGAAACACCATATATTTT. It encodes CASSFAETRLEGNTIYF.

This chain uses TRBV9 with TRBJ2-1; 11 bases are shared with TRBD2. The germline CDR1 and CDR2 sequences are SGDLS and YYNGEE. The ends lost 2 bases at V and 6 bases at J; junction bases unmatched: 19. The CDR3 loop spans 20 amino acids. CDR3 nucleotides: TGTGCCAGCAGCGTCGAAAGTTTTGGTAGCGGGGGGGCCAGAGCCAATGAGCAGTTCTTC. Its translation is CASSVESFGSGGARANEQFF. The full variable domain, in which reference TRBV9 and TRBJ2-1 provide the parts outside the CDR3, is DSGVTQTPKHLITATGQRVTLRCSPRSGDLSVYWYQQSLDQGLQFLIQYYNGEERAKGNILERFSAQQFPDLHSELNLSSLELGDSALYFCASSVESFGSGGARANEQFFGPGTRLTVL.

V usage is TRBV7-8 and J usage is TRBJ2-3, with a weak D call TRBD1 (6 bases). Trimming cost V 5 bases and J 2 bases, with 11 bases left between them. This CDR3 is built from 14 residues. CDR1 and CDR2 from the germline V gene are SGHVS and FQNEAQ. The CDR3 sequence is CASSVTGHTDTQYF. For the CDR3, the DNA is TGTGCCAGCAGCGTGACAGGACACACAGATACGCAGTATTTT.

This clonotype was counted a few times. V is TRBV12-3 or TRBV12-4 and J is TRBJ2-1; D not certain. V was clipped by 5 bases and J by 3 bases, with 11 bases between them. The CDR3 has 14 amino acids. This chain's CDR3 is CASSPLDGYNEQFF. CDR3 in DNA: TGTGCCAGCAGTCCCTTGGACGGCTACAATGAGCAGTTCTTC.

In this sample, this clonotype turned up a few times. The V gene is TRBV5-1, the J gene TRBJ2-5; 10 nucleotides agree with TRBD1. Germline V gene sequence: CDR1 SGHRS, CDR2 YFSETQ. Germline trimming cut 1 base from V and 3 bases from J; bases unmatched to any gene: 3. CDR3 size: 15 residues. The CDR3 spells CASSLLGQGEETQYF. The CDR3 nucleotides are TGCGCCAGCAGCTTGTTAGGACAGGGGGAAGAGACCCAGTACTTC.

The chain has TRBV6-5 and TRBJ2-7; either TRBD1 or TRBD2 may fit D (5 bases each). This CDR3 has 15 amino acids. Germline CDR1 is MNHEY and CDR2 is SVGAGI. Trimming removed 2 bases at V and 0 bases at J, with 11 bases between. The CDR3 loop is CASSYGTASSYEQYF. DNA for the CDR3: TGTGCCAGCAGTTACGGGACGGCTAGCTCCTACGAGCAGTACTTC.

The sample holds a few counts of this clonotype. The chain is built from TRBV27 and TRBJ2-1; TRBD1 aligns across 7 bases. CDR1 MNHEY and CDR2 SMNVEV come from the germline V gene (reference sequence). V lost 7 bases, J lost 3 bases, and 6 bases stayed unmatched. The CDR3 spans 14 residues. Here the CDR3 DNA reads TGTGCCAGCACTCGACAGGGTGGCTACAATGAGCAGTTCTTC. The encoded protein is CASTRQGGYNEQFF.

The table lists this clonotype with a few counts. This chain joins TRBV19 and TRBJ2-1, with TRBD1 matching 8 bases. The germline CDR1 and CDR2 sequences are LNHDA and SQIVND (reference sequence). The length of the CDR3 is 15 residues. Germline trimming cut 6 bases from V and 0 bases from J; bases unmatched to any gene: 4. CDR3 sequence: CASRQGGSSYNEQFF. CDR3 sequence (DNA): TGTGCCAGTAGACAGGGGGGAAGCTCCTACAATGAGCAGTTCTTC. Full variable domain (missing parts from reference TRBV19 and TRBJ2-1): DGGITQSPKYLFRKEGQNVTLSCEQNLNHDAMYWYRQDPGQGLRLIYYSQIVNDFQKGDIAEGYSVSREKKESFPLTVTSAQKNPTAFYLCASRQGGSSYNEQFFGPGTRLTVL.

In its sample, this clonotype was seen a few times. V usage is TRBV18 and J usage is TRBJ2-5; D not resolved. Germline lookup yields CDR1 KGHSH and CDR2 LQKENI. V shed 4 bases and J shed 6 bases, with 9 bases lying between them. The CDR3 is 12 amino acids. Here the CDR3 reads CASSLTGQTQYF. In DNA, the CDR3 is TGTGCCAGCTCACTCACCGGCCAGACCCAGTACTTC.